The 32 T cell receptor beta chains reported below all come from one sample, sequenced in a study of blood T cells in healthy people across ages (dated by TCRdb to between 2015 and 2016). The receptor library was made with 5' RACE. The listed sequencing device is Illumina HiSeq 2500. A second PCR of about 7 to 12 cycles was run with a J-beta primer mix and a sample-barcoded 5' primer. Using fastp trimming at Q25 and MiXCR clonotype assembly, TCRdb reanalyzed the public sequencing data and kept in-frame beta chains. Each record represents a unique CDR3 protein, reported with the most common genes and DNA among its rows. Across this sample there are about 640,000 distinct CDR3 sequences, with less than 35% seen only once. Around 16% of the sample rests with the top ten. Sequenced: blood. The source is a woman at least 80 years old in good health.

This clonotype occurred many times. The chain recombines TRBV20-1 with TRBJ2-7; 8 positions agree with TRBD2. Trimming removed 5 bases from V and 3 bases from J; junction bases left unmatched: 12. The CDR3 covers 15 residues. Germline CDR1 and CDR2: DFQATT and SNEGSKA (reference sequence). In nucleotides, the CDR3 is TGCAGTGCTCCCTCGGGTAGCGGGACATTCTACGAGCAGTACTTC. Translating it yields CSAPSGSGTFYEQYF.

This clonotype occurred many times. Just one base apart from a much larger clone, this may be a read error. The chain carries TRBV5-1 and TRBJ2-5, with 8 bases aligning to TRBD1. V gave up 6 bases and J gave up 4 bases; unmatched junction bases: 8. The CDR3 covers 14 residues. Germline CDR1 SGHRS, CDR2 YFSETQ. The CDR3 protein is CASNPGGWGETQYF. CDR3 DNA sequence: TGCGCCAGCAACCCAGGGGGCTGGGGAGAGACCCAGTACTTC.

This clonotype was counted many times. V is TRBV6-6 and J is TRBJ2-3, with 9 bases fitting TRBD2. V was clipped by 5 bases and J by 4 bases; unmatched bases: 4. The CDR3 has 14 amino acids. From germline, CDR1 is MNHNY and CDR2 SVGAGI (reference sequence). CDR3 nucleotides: TGTGCCAGCAGTGGACTAGCGTTGGCAGATACGCAGTATTTT. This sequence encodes CASSGLALADTQYF.

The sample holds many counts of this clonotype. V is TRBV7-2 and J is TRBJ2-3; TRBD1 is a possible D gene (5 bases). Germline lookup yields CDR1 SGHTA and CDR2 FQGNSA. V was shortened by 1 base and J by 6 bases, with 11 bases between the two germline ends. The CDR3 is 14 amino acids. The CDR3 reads CASSLGAGSDTQYF. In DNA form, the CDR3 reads TGTGCCAGCAGCTTAGGGGCAGGGTCCGATACGCAGTATTTT.

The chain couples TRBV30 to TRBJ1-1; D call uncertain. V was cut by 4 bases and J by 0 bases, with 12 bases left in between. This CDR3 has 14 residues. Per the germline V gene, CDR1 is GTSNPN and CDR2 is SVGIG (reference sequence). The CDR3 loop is CAWNRVGLNTEAFF. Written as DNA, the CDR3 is TGTGCCTGGAATCGGGTAGGCCTGAACACTGAAGCTTTCTTT.

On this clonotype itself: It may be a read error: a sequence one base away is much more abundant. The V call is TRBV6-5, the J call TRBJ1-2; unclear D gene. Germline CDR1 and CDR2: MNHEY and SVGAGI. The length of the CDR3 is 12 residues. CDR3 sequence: CASSFPTGGHTF. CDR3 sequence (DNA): TGTGCCAGCAGTTTTCCGACTGGTGGCCACACCTTC.

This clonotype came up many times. The CDR3 DNA is TGTGCCAGCAGCTTCCTTGGAGGGGGGGGCGGAGAGACCCAGTACTTC. Protein sequence: CASSFLGGGGGETQYF. V is TRBV7-2 and J is TRBJ2-5, with a possible D match to TRBD2 (7 bases). Trimming left V 3 bases short and J 4 bases short, with 18 bases between. The CDR3 contains 16 residues. The V gene's germline CDR1 is SGHTA and CDR2 FQGNSA.

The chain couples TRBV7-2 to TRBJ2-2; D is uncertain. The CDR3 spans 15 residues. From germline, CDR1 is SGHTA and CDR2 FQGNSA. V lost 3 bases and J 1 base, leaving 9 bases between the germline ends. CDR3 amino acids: CASSLGNWNTGELFF. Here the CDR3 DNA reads TGTGCCAGCAGCTTGGGCAACTGGAACACCGGGGAGCTGTTTTTT.

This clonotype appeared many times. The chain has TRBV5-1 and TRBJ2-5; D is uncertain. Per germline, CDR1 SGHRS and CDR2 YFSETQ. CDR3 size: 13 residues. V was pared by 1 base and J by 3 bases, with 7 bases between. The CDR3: CASSLMAEETQYF. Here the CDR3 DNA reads TGCGCCAGCAGCTTGATGGCCGAAGAGACCCAGTACTTC. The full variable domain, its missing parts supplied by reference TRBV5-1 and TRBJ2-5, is KAGVTQTPRYLIKTRGQQVTLSCSPISGHRSVSWYQQTPGQGLQFLFEYFSETQRNKGNFPGRFSGRQFSNSRSEMNVSTLELGDSALYLCASSLMAEETQYFGPGTRLLVL.

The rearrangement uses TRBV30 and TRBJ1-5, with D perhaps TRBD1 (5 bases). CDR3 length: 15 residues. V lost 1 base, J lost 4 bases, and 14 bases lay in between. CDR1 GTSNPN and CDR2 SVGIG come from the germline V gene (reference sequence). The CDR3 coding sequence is TGTGCCTGGAGTGAGGCCCAGGGCTCAAATCAGCCCCAGCATTTT. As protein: CAWSEAQGSNQPQHF.

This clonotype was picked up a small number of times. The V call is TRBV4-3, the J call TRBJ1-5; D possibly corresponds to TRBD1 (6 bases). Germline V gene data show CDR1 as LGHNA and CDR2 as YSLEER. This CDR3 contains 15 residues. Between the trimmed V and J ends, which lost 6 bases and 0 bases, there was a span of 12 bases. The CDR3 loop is CASRRNRDSNQPQHF. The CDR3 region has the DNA TGCGCCAGCAGGAGAAACAGGGATAGCAATCAGCCCCAGCATTTT.

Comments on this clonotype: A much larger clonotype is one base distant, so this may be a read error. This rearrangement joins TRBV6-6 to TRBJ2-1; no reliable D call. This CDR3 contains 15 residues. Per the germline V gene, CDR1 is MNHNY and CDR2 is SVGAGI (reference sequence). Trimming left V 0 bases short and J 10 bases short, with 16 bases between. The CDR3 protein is CASSYSSPLGYEQFF. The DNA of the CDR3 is TGTGCCAGCAGTTACTCGAGCCCTCTAGGCTACGAGCAGTTCTTC.

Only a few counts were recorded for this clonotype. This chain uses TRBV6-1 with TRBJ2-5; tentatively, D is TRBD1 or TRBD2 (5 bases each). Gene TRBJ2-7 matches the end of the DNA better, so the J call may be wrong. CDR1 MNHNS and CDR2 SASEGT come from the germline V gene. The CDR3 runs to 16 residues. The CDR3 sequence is CASSKMGRQSLYEQYF. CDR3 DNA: TGTGCCAGCAGTAAAATGGGACGACAATCTCTGTACGAGCAGTACTTC.

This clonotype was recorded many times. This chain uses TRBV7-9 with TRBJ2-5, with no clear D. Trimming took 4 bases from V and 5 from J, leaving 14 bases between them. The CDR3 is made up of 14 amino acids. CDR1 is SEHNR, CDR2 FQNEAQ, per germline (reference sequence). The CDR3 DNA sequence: TGTGCCAGCAGCTCCGGGTGGGCCGGGGAGACCCAGTACTTC. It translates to CASSSGWAGETQYF.

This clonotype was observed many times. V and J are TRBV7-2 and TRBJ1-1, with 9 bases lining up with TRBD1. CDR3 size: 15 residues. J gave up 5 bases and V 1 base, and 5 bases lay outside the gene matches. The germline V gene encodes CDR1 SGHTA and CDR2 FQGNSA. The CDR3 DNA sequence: TGTGCCAGCAGCTTAGGGGGACAGGGAAGGACTGAAGCTTTCTTT. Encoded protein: CASSLGGQGRTEAFF.

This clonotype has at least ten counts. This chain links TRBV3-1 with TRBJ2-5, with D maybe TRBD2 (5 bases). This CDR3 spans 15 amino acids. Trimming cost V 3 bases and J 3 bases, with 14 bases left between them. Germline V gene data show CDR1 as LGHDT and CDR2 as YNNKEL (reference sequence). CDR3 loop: CASSQTGGYKETQYF. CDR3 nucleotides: TGTGCCAGCAGCCAGACGGGCGGGTACAAAGAGACCCAGTACTTC.

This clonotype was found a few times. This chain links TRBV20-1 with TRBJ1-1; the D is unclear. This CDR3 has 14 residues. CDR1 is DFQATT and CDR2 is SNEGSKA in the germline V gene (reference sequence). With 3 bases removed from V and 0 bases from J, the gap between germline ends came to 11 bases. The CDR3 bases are TGCAGTGCTAGTTATGGGATCGTGAACACTGAAGCTTTCTTT. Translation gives CSASYGIVNTEAFF.

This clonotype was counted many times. CDR3 loop: CSVEQNTDTQYF. The CDR3 region has the DNA TGCAGCGTTGAGCAGAACACAGATACGCAGTATTTT. The chain joins TRBV29-1 to TRBJ2-3; no clear D gene. With 3 bases removed from V and 2 bases from J, the gap between germline ends came to 6 bases. CDR1 is SQVTM, CDR2 ANQGSEA, per germline. The CDR3 sequence is 12 residues long.

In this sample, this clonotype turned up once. CDR3: CASSLDYGGSNEQFF. DNA of the CDR3: TGTGCCAGCAGCTTAGATTACGGGGGTAGCAATGAGCAGTTCTTC. This chain joins TRBV5-4 and TRBJ2-1, with D perhaps matching TRBD2 (6 bases). The CDR3 has 15 amino acids. CDR1 is SGHNT and CDR2 is YYREEE in the germline V gene (reference sequence). V dropped 2 bases and J dropped 6 bases, with 15 bases sitting between them.

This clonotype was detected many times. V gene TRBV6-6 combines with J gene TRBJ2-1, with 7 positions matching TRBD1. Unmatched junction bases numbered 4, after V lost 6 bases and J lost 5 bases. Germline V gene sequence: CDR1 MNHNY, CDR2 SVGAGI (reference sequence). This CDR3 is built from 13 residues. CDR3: CASSRQGDNEQFF. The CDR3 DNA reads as TGTGCCAGCAGCCGACAGGGAGACAATGAGCAGTTCTTC.

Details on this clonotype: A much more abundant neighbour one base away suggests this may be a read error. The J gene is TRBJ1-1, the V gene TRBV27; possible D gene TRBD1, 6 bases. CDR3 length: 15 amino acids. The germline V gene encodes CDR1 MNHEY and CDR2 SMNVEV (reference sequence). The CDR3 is CTSSLNRVRNTEAFF. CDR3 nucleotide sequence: TGTACCAGCAGTCTAAACAGGGTCCGTAACACTGAAGCTTTCTTT.

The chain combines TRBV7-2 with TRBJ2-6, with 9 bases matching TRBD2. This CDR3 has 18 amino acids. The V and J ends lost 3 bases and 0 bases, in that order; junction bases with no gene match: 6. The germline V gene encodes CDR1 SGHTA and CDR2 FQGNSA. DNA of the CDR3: TGTGCCAGCAGCTTTAAGGCTAGCGGGACCTCTGGGGCCAACGTCCTGACTTTC. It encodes CASSFKASGTSGANVLTF.

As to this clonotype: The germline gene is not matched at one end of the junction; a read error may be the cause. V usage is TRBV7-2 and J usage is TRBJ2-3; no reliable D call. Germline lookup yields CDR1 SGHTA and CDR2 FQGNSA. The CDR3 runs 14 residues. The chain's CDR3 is CAGSLSQGTDTQYF. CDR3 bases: TGTGCCGGCAGCTTAAGCCAAGGCACAGATACGCAGTATTTT.

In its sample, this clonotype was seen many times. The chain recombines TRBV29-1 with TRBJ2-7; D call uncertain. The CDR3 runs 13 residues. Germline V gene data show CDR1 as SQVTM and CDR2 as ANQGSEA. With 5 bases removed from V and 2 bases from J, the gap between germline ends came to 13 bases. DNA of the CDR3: TGCAGCGTTTCCAACCCAGGAACCTACGAGCAGTACTTC. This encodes CSVSNPGTYEQYF.

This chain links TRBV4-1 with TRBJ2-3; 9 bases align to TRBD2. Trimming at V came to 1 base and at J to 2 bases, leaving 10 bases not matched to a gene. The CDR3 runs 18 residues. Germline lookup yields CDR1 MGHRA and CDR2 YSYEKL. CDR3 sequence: CASSQVRISGRITDTQYF. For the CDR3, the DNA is TGCGCCAGCAGCCAAGTTCGTATAAGCGGGAGGATCACAGATACGCAGTATTTT.

The CDR3 DNA follows: TGTGCCAGCAGCGGGACAGACCACTATGGCTACACCTTC. Translating gives CASSGTDHYGYTF. The chain recombines TRBV7-2 with TRBJ1-2; 7 positions match TRBD1. V shed 5 bases, J shed 3 bases, and the junction held 3 bases outside the gene matches. Germline-derived CDR1 and CDR2 are SGHTA and FQGNSA. This CDR3 has 13 amino acids.

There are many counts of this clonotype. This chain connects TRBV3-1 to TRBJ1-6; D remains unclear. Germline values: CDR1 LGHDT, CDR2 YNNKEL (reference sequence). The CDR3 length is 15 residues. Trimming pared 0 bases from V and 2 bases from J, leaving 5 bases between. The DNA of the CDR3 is TGTGCCAGCAGCCAAGATCACACCTATAATTCACCCCTCCACTTT. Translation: CASSQDHTYNSPLHF.

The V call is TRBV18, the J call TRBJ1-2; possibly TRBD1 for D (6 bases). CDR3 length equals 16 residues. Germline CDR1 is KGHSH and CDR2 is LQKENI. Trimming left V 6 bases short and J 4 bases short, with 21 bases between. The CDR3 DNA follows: TGTGCCAGCTCTCAATTCCAGGGGCCAGACGTCTATGGCTACACCTTC. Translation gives CASSQFQGPDVYGYTF.

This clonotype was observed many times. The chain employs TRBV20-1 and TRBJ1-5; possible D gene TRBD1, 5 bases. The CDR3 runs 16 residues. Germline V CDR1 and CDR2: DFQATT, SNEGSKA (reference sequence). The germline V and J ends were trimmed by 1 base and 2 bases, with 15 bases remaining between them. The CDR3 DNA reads TGCAGTGCTAGAGCCCCCCAGAGGGGCGGCAATCAGCCCCAGCATTTT. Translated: CSARAPQRGGNQPQHF.

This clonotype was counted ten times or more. The DNA of the CDR3 is TGCGCCAGCAGCTTGGGAGTGGGACAGGGGGCTTATGGCTACACCTTC. The encoded protein is CASSLGVGQGAYGYTF. This chain connects TRBV5-1 to TRBJ1-2; 12 bases align to TRBD1. Trimming cost V 0 bases and J 5 bases; bases outside gene matches: 5. CDR3 length: 16 amino acids. Germline-derived CDR1 and CDR2 are SGHRS and YFSETQ.

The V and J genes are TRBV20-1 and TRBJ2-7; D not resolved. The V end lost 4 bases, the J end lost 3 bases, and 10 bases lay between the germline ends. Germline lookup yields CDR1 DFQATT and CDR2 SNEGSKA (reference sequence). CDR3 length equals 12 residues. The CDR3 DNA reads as TGCAGTGCTATAGGGCAGCTCTACGAGCAGTACTTC. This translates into CSAIGQLYEQYF.

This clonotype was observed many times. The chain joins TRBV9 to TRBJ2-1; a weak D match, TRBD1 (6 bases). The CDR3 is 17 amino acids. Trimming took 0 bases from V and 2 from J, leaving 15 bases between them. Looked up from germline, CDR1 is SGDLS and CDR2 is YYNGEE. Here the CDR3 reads CASSVATGTPAYNEQFF. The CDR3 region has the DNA TGTGCCAGCAGCGTAGCTACGGGGACACCTGCCTACAATGAGCAGTTCTTC.